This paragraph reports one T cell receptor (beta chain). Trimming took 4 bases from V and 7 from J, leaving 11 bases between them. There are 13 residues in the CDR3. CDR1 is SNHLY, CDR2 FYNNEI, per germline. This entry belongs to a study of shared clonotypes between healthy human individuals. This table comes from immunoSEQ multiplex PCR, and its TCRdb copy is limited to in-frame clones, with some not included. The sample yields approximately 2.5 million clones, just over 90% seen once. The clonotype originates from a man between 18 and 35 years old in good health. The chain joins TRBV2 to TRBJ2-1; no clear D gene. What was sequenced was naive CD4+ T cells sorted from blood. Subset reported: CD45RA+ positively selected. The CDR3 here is CASSAVPWNEQFF. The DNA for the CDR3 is TGTGCCAGCAGTGCGGTCCCTTGGAATGAGCAGTTCTTC.